This entry is about one TCR beta chain. The clone's antigen remains unknown. The input lacks base qualities; no much larger clone sits a single base away. From the cysteine up to the phenylalanine, the CDR3 has a length of 14 residues. Left in the record is the CDR3 DNA by itself, 42 bases read in frame from the first base. V is shortened by 2 bases, J by 5 bases, and the region joining them spans 12 bases. This specimen belongs to a study of T cell repertoires in cytomegalovirus infection (dated by TCRdb to about 2019). Background for the entire study: The HLA type of each donor mattered for the analysis, because public TCR beta signatures pointed to carriage of CMV infection along with the matching HLA type.

Data came from an Illumina HiSeq 1500. TCRdb reanalyzed the raw reads on its own, using fastp at Q25 for trimming and MiXCR for clone calling, and kept in-frame beta chains. Every entry covers one CDR3 protein and lists the most common genes and DNA from its rows. This sample lists fewer than 550,000 distinct CDR3 sequences; 25% to 40% were detected once. The ten largest clones add up to roughly an eighth of the sample. On the study overall, not on this receptor specifically: The ex vivo response was dominated by HLA-C-restricted CMV-specific TCR beta clonotypes, and the single most frequent clonotype in two of eight donors was supplied by these HLA-C-restricted clonotypes. Carriers of CMV infection plus the relevant HLA type were discriminated by the cumulative frequency of public TCR beta family members in the study cohort and in an independent approximately 350-donor cohort.

Sequencing input: PBMCs. The sequence was obtained from a human donor in good health (CMV status not recorded). Some clones in this sample may be carry-over from other donors' samples. The rearrangement joined TRBV12-3 or TRBV12-4 to TRBJ1-1, with no confident D gene call. The DNA sequence reads TGTGCCAGCAGTTTAAGGCCCCCGAGGACTGAAGCTTTCTTT. Its coded protein is CASSLRPPRTEAFF.